The rows below give T cell receptor beta chains drawn from one sample of a study of molecular identifiers for immune sequencing clone quantification. TCRdb used MiXCR to reprocess the PCR reads, holding one entry per CDR3 protein. The sample yields more than 300,000 distinct CDR3 sequences, about a fifth seen once. The sample consisted of naive CD8+ T cells from blood, with Jurkat cell RNA spiked in. The receptors were gathered from a human donor in good health. Some libraries in this study had Jurkat cell RNA spiked in. Both conserved end residues are part of each CDR3. Each record gives: V gene, CDR3 protein.

V: TRBV6-2/TRBV6-3
CDR3: CASSYRYSVYEQYF

V: TRBV19
CDR3: CASSRGQAYEQYF

V: TRBV3-1
CDR3: CASSQDLDRANTGELFF

V: TRBV20-1
CDR3: CSARAGGWGDEQYF

V: TRBV5-5
CDR3: CASSLIVDQPQHF

V: TRBV27
CDR3: CASSFRDKQYF

V: TRBV6-6
CDR3: CASRGDFGGEQYF

V: TRBV12-3/TRBV12-4
CDR3: CASSLVGQGAEEQFF

V: TRBV7-6
CDR3: CASSPRDRTLHEQCF

V: TRBV11-2
CDR3: CASSPRIGGEQYF

V: TRBV28
CDR3: CASKTRGSYNSPLHF

V: TRBV7-6
CDR3: CASSHPGTSHEQYF

V: TRBV20-1
CDR3: CSARAPLSNTGELFF

V: TRBV28
CDR3: CASSFRDRGADTQYF

V: TRBV7-9
CDR3: CASSLAGDREEETQYF

V: TRBV7-9
CDR3: CASSPSGRYTGELFF

V: TRBV12-3/TRBV12-4
CDR3: CASSLPLGADGELFF

V: TRBV7-9
CDR3: CASSSPDGGRGENIQYF

V: TRBV13
CDR3: CASSLFAQVNAEAFF

V: TRBV4-3
CDR3: CASSRSMNPQETQYF